These 28 T cell receptor beta chains were sequenced from one sample in a study of cytomegalovirus exposure and HLA in healthy donors (dated 2017 in TCRdb). The method was the immunoSEQ multiplex PCR assay. For the multiplex PCR, a mixture combining 60 forward primers for TCR Vbeta segments and 13 reverse primers for TCR Jbeta segments was used. Held by TCRdb, this immuneACCESS table contains in-frame sequences only and omits some clones. Under half of the omission traces to an unresolved V gene where checked; the cause of the rest is unknown. The sample profile shows roughly 73,000 clones; roughly four fifths of them were found once. The ten largest account for around 12% of the sample. The sequenced sample was PBMCs. The receptors stem from a man between 65 and 79 years old in good health and CMV-seronegative.

This chain uses TRBV7-2 with TRBJ2-2; no definite D call. Germline V gene data show CDR1 as SGHTA and CDR2 as FQGNSA. This CDR3 contains 14 residues. Trimming pared 1 base from V and 3 bases from J, leaving 6 bases between. The CDR3 loop reads CASSLGGDTGELFF. The CDR3 DNA reads TGTGCCAGCAGCTTAGGAGGAGACACCGGGGAGCTGTTTTTT.

This clone has ten or more counts. The chain couples TRBV5-4 to TRBJ1-1; no firm D call. The CDR3 contains 14 residues. V lost 0 bases and J 7 bases, leaving 13 bases between the germline ends. The germline CDR1 and CDR2 sequences are SGHNT and YYREEE (reference sequence). CDR3 sequence: CASSLARDYGEAFF. In nucleotides, the CDR3 is TGTGCCAGCAGCTTGGCTCGGGATTACGGTGAAGCTTTCTTT.

The chain combines TRBV7-2 with TRBJ2-5; the match to TRBD2 covers 10 bases. The DNA end favors TRBJ2-7, so the J call may be wrong. There are 15 residues in the CDR3. Per the germline V gene, CDR1 is SGHTA and CDR2 is FQGNSA. Here the CDR3 reads CASSPSGGLSYEQYF. CDR3 DNA: TGTGCCAGCAGCCCTAGCGGGGGCCTCTCCTACGAGCAGTACTTC.

The rearrangement links TRBV14 to TRBJ1-2, with D uncertain. There are 17 residues in the CDR3. V shed 0 bases and J shed 2 bases, with 16 bases lying between them. CDR1 SGHDN and CDR2 FVKESK come from the germline V gene. The CDR3 bases are TGTGCCAGCAGCCAAGATCTAATTAGCCCAGCGAACTATGGCTACACCTTC. It is translated as CASSQDLISPANYGYTF.

This chain connects TRBV15 to TRBJ2-5, with 10 bases identical to TRBD1. The DNA end favors TRBJ2-7, so the J call may be wrong. Germline-derived CDR1 and CDR2 are LNHNV and YYDKDF (reference sequence). This CDR3 has 15 residues. The CDR3 reads CATSIQTGGVYEQYF. The CDR3 DNA reads TGTGCCACCAGCATCCAGACAGGGGGCGTCTACGAGCAGTACTTC.

This chain links TRBV19 with TRBJ1-5; D uncertain. This CDR3 is 15 amino acids long. Trimming took off 9 bases at V and 2 bases at J, with 17 bases between the two ends. Germline V CDR1 and CDR2: LNHDA, SQIVND (reference sequence). The CDR3 DNA reads as TGTGCCAGCACCGTCGGAGGGTATGGCAATCAGCCCCAGCATTTT. Its translation is CASTVGGYGNQPQHF.

The chain couples TRBV23-1 to TRBJ2-5; D ambiguous. Matching the DNA end better, TRBJ2-7 makes the J call doubtful. TRBV23-1 is an open reading frame, and its role is uncertain. CDR3 size: 14 residues. CDR3 amino acids: CASSQSGRPYEQYF. The CDR3 DNA follows: TGCGCCAGCAGTCAATCAGGCAGGCCCTACGAGCAGTACTTC.

The chain recombines TRBV4-3 with TRBJ2-2, with a tentative D call TRBD2 (6 bases). CDR1 and CDR2 from the germline V gene are LGHNA and YSLEER. The CDR3 loop spans 18 amino acids. Between the trimmed V and J ends, which lost 0 bases and 0 bases, there was a span of 14 bases. This CDR3 is CASSQEVAVAANTGELFF. In DNA form, the CDR3 reads TGCGCCAGCAGCCAAGAGGTAGCGGTCGCCGCGAACACCGGGGAGCTGTTTTTT.

The gene calls are TRBV10-3 and TRBJ2-3; TRBD2 aligns across 7 bases. With V trimmed by 6 bases and J by 3 bases, 9 bases remained unmatched. Germline V CDR1 and CDR2: ENHRY, SYGVKD. This CDR3 contains 15 residues. As DNA, the CDR3 is TGTGCCATCAGGGACCCGGGACTAAGTACAGATACGCAGTATTTT. As protein: CAIRDPGLSTDTQYF.

In DNA, the CDR3 is TGTGCCAGCAGCTCTCAACTAGCGGGATTCTACGAGCAGTACTTC. Its protein is CASSSQLAGFYEQYF. This chain links TRBV7-6 with TRBJ2-5, with 10 bases lining up with TRBD2. The J call is uncertain, as TRBJ2-7 better fits the DNA end. CDR3 length: 15 residues. Germline V gives CDR1 SGHVS, CDR2 FNYEAQ.

The V gene is TRBV5-4, the J gene TRBJ1-6, with D possibly being TRBD1 (6 bases). Germline V CDR1 and CDR2: SGHNT, YYREEE (reference sequence). Deletions cut 5 bases from V and 2 bases from J, with 14 bases between. The CDR3 is 16 residues long. The CDR3 protein is CASRDTGRPYNSPLHF. The CDR3 DNA sequence: TGTGCCAGCAGGGACACAGGGCGACCCTATAATTCACCCCTCCACTTT.

This clone was seen once. The V call is TRBV21-1, the J call TRBJ1-6. TRBV21-1 is listed as a pseudogene. This CDR3 has 13 residues. CDR3 protein: CASTREFNSPLHF. The CDR3, as DNA: TGTGCCAGCACCCGCGAGTTTAATTCACCCCTCCACTTT.

V is TRBV30 and J is TRBJ1-6; D is perhaps TRBD1 (5 bases). The V gene lost 3 bases and the J gene lost 10 bases, with 13 bases spanning the gap. CDR1 GTSNPN and CDR2 SVGIG come from the germline V gene (reference sequence). This CDR3 comprises 13 residues. Here the CDR3 DNA reads TGTGCCTGGAGGAGACAGATGGAATCACCCCTCCACTTT. Residues: CAWRRQMESPLHF.

In its sample, this clone was seen a few times. The rearrangement uses TRBV7-9 and TRBJ1-4; the match to TRBD1 covers 8 bases. The CDR3 sequence is 14 residues long. V was clipped by 5 bases and J by 6 bases; unmatched bases: 5. Germline V gives CDR1 SEHNR, CDR2 FQNEAQ (reference sequence). The CDR3 spells CASSQGQGHEKLFF. The CDR3 nucleotides are TGTGCCAGCAGCCAAGGACAGGGCCATGAAAAACTGTTTTTT.

This clone was found a few times. This sequence joins TRBV4-3 and TRBJ2-7; TRBD2 agrees at 12 bases. Germline loops: CDR1 LGHNA, CDR2 YSLEER. This CDR3 region has 17 residues. Trimming removed 3 bases from V and 0 bases from J; junction bases left unmatched: 6. In nucleotides, the CDR3 is TGCGCCAGCAGCCACCAACTAGCGGGAGGCGACTCCTACGAGCAGTACTTC. Translating gives CASSHQLAGGDSYEQYF.

The rearrangement links TRBV7-2 to TRBJ2-2; TRBD2 is a possible D gene (5 bases). The germline V gene has CDR1 SGHTA and CDR2 FQGNSA. This CDR3 region has 12 residues. The V end lost 5 bases, the J end lost 6 bases, and 7 bases lay between the germline ends. CDR3 sequence: CASSPGAGELFF. The CDR3 region has the DNA TGTGCCAGCAGCCCCGGGGCCGGGGAGCTGTTTTTT.

The V gene is TRBV7-2, the J gene TRBJ1-6; the D is unclear. Between the trimmed V and J ends, which lost 8 bases and 8 bases, there was a span of 7 bases. The CDR3 totals 11 residues. The germline V gene has CDR1 SGHTA and CDR2 FQGNSA. The CDR3 here is CASGRDSPLHF. Here the CDR3 DNA reads TGTGCCAGCGGGCGGGATTCACCCCTCCACTTT.

The J gene is TRBJ2-2, the V gene TRBV29-1; D is possibly TRBD2 (5 bases). V was shortened by 4 bases and J by 0 bases, with 9 bases between the two germline ends. The germline V gene encodes CDR1 SQVTM and CDR2 ANQGSEA. This CDR3 spans 14 amino acids. CDR3 coding DNA: TGCAGCGTTGGACGGGGAGCGAACACCGGGGAGCTGTTTTTT. This encodes CSVGRGANTGELFF.

The rearrangement joins TRBV5-1 to TRBJ2-7; 8 nucleotides agree with TRBD2. V was pared by 3 bases and J by 3 bases, with 5 bases of the junction left unmatched. This CDR3 is 14 amino acids long. Per the germline V gene, CDR1 is SGHRS and CDR2 is YFSETQ. CDR3 loop: CASSWLAGNYEQYF. CDR3 nucleotides: TGCGCCAGCAGCTGGTTAGCGGGAAACTACGAGCAGTACTTC.

CDR3 bases: TGTGCCAGCGGGGGGAGGGCAGATACGCAGTATTTT. Its translation: CASGGRADTQYF. The chain employs TRBV6-6 and TRBJ2-3; 7 nucleotides line up with TRBD2. The CDR3 totals 12 residues. Germline lookup yields CDR1 MNHNY and CDR2 SVGAGI (reference sequence). J gave up 4 bases and V 8 bases, and 3 bases lay outside the gene matches.

This CDR3 reads CASRLVAGDPYEQYF. For the CDR3, the DNA is TGTGCCAGCAGGCTTGTAGCGGGGGACCCTTACGAGCAGTACTTC. This sequence joins TRBV6-5 and TRBJ2-7; TRBD2 matches 9 bases. Per the germline V gene, CDR1 is MNHEY and CDR2 is SVGAGI. The CDR3 runs to 15 residues. V gave up 6 bases and J gave up 4 bases; unmatched junction bases: 10.

This chain connects TRBV5-5 to TRBJ1-6; 10 bases line up with TRBD1. Trimming removed 5 bases from V and 5 bases from J; junction bases left unmatched: 4. In germline, CDR1 is SGHKS, CDR2 YYEKEE (reference sequence). This CDR3 has 15 residues. In DNA, the CDR3 is TGTGCCAGCAGGGGACAGGGGCAAAATAATTCACCCCTCCACTTT. Its protein is CASRGQGQNNSPLHF.

V gene TRBV4-3 combines with J gene TRBJ1-2; perhaps TRBD1 as D (5 bases). Trimming left V 3 bases short and J 8 bases short, with 13 bases between. Germline CDR1 reads LGHNA; CDR2 reads YSLEER. The CDR3 runs to 13 residues. The CDR3 region has the DNA TGCGCCAGCAGCCAGACCAGGGTGGGGGGCTACACCTTC. The encoded protein is CASSQTRVGGYTF.

This chain links TRBV18 with TRBJ2-7, with 10 bases that match TRBD1. The trim removed 2 bases at V and 3 bases at J, leaving 4 bases unmatched. The CDR3 totals 15 residues. Germline loops: CDR1 KGHSH, CDR2 LQKENI. The CDR3 spells CASSPATGGGYEQYF. DNA for the CDR3: TGTGCCAGCTCACCAGCGACAGGGGGCGGCTACGAGCAGTACTTC.

The chain couples TRBV19 to TRBJ2-1; D not resolved. Trimming pared 6 bases from V and 5 bases from J, leaving 8 bases between. Germline V gene sequence: CDR1 LNHDA, CDR2 SQIVND (reference sequence). The CDR3 has 12 residues. This chain's CDR3 is CASRTFHNEQFF. DNA of the CDR3: TGTGCCAGTAGGACATTTCACAATGAGCAGTTCTTC.

This chain uses TRBV18 with TRBJ1-6; 9 bases agree with TRBD1. V lost 3 bases to trimming and J lost 5 bases; unmatched junction nucleotides: 2. CDR1 KGHSH and CDR2 LQKENI come from the germline V gene. This CDR3 spans 15 amino acids. In nucleotides, the CDR3 is TGTGCCAGCTCACCCGGGACAGGGAATAATTCACCCCTCCACTTT. It translates to CASSPGTGNNSPLHF.

The chain uses TRBV27 and TRBJ2-1; D uncertain. There are 15 residues in the CDR3. The V and J ends lost 5 bases and 0 bases respectively, with 11 bases between them. Germline CDR1 and CDR2: MNHEY and SMNVEV (reference sequence). Written as DNA, the CDR3 is TGTGCCAGCAGTCTTACAAGGAGCTCCTACAATGAGCAGTTCTTC. Protein product: CASSLTRSSYNEQFF.

The chain employs TRBV5-5 and TRBJ2-4; D remains unclear. Trimming cost V 6 bases and J 6 bases, with 19 bases left between them. This CDR3 has 15 residues. Germline CDR1 reads SGHKS; CDR2 reads YYEKEE (reference sequence). For the CDR3, the DNA is TGTGCCAGCACCCTGGATTGGGCAGGTCGAAACATTCAGTACTTC. It is translated as CASTLDWAGRNIQYF.